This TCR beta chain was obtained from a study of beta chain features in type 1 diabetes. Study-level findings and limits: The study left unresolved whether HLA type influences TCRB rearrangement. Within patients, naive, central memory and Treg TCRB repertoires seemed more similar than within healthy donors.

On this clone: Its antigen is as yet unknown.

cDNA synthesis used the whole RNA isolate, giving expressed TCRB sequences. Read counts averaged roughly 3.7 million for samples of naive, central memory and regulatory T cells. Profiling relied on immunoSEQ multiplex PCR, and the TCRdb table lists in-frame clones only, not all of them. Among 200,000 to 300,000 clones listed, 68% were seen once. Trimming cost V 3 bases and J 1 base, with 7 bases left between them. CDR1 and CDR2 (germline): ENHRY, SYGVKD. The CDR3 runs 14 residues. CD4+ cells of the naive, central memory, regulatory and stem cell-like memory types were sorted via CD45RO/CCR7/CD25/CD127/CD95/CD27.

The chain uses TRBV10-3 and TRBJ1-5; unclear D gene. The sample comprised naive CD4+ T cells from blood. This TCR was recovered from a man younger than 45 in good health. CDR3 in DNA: TGTGCCATCAGTGATTCGGGGAGCAATCAGCCCCAGCATTTT. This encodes CAISDSGSNQPQHF.